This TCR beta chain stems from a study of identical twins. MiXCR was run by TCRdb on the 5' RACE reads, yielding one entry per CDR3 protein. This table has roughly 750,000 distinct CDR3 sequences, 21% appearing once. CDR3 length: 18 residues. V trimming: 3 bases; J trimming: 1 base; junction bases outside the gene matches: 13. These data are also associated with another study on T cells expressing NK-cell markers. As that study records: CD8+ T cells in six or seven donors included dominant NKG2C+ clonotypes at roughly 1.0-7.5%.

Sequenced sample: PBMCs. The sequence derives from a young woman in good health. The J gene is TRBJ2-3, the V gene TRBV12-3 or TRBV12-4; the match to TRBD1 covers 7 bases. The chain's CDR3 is CASSFWTGAFTRTDTQYF. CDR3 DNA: TGTGCCAGCAGTTTTTGGACAGGAGCCTTCACCCGCACAGATACGCAGTATTTT.